This T cell receptor (beta chain) was captured by sequencing in a study of CD8+CD57+ T cells in acquired aplastic anemia. Study-wide results and caveats: About 30 was the count of CD8+ CDR3 sequences that patients shared with controls.

Patients who underwent sequencing had shown CD8+CD57+ cell expansion by flow cytometry. This clonotype was seen a few times. The target antigen is unknown. For CDR3 and TCR beta VDJ profiling, genomic DNA was the template used. Each CDR3 protein is one row after TCRdb ran MiXCR on the reads. In the table there are about 170,000 distinct CDR3 sequences, 45% to 55% of which are singletons. Sequenced sample: sorted CD4+, CD8+, or CD8+CD57+ T cells (not recorded which) from PBMCs. This TCR was sampled from a human donor with aplastic anemia.

The CDR3 here is CASSPRLANHEQFF. The CDR3 DNA reads TGCGCCAGCAGCCCTCGGCTAGCGAATCATGAGCAGTTCTTC. The chain joins TRBV4-3 to TRBJ2-1; D may be TRBD2 (6 bases). The CDR3 has 14 amino acids. Germline V gene data show CDR1 as LGHNA and CDR2 as YSLEER. V was pared by 4 bases and J by 8 bases, with 15 bases between.